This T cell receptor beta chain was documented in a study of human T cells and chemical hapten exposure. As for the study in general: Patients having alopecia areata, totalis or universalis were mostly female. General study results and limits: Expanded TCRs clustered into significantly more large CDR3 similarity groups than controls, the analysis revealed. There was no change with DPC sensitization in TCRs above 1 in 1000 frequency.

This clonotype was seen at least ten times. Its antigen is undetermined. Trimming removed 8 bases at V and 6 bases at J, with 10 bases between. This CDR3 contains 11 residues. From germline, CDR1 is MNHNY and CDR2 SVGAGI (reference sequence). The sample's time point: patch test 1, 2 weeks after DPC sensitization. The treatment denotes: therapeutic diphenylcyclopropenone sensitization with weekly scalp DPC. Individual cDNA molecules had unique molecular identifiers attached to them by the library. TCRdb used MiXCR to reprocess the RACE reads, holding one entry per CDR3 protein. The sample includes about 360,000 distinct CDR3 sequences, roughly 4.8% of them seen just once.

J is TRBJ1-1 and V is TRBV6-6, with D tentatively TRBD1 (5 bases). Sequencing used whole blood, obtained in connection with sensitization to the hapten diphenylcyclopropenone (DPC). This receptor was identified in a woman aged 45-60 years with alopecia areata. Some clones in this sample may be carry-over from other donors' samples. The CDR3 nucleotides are TGTGCCAGCTTCCGGGGGGCTGAAGCTTTCTTT. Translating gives CASFRGAEAFF.